Each of the 6 T cell receptor beta chains below was sequenced from the same sample in a study of control samples from healthy donors and cancer patients. TCRdb's table, derived via immunoSEQ multiplex PCR, lists solely in-frame clones and lacks some. Here the sample spans 150,000 to 200,000 clones, about 95% being singletons. Material for sequencing was PBMCs. These receptors were obtained from a man aged 55 to 69 with colorectal cancer.

The chain links TRBV27 to TRBJ2-6; no definite D call. The length of the CDR3 is 16 residues. The V gene's germline CDR1 is MNHEY and CDR2 SMNVEV (reference sequence). V was cut by 4 bases and J by 3 bases, with 13 bases left in between. In nucleotides, the CDR3 is TGTGCCAGCAGTTCCAGAGGATCGTATGGGGCCAACGTCCTGACTTTC. It encodes CASSSRGSYGANVLTF.

V gene TRBV7-2 combines with J gene TRBJ2-1, with TRBD2 matching 7 bases. Germline-derived CDR1 and CDR2 are SGHTA and FQGNSA. J was trimmed by 0 bases and V by 5 bases; bases with no gene match: 16. The CDR3 has 19 amino acids. The CDR3 is CASSMTGLVRVGSYNEQFF. The CDR3 DNA is TGTGCCAGCAGCATGACTGGACTAGTCCGAGTAGGCTCCTACAATGAGCAGTTCTTC.

This chain connects TRBV19 to TRBJ1-4; TRBD1 might be the D (6 bases). The length of the CDR3 is 22 residues. From germline, CDR1 is LNHDA and CDR2 SQIVND (reference sequence). The V end was cut by 4 bases, the J end by 3 bases, with 33 bases between. CDR3 amino acids: CASSSPRGTLFGLQFANEKLFF. Written as DNA, the CDR3 is TGTGCCAGTAGTAGCCCGAGGGGGACCCTATTCGGGCTACAATTCGCTAATGAAAAACTGTTTTTT.

The chain is built from TRBV7-9 and TRBJ1-2; unclear D gene. Trimming took 5 bases from V and 0 from J, leaving 7 bases between them. In germline, CDR1 is SEHNR, CDR2 FQNEAQ (reference sequence). CDR3 length: 13 amino acids. The CDR3, as DNA: TGTGCCAGCAGCGAGCAGTCTAACTATGGCTACACCTTC. Translation: CASSEQSNYGYTF.

This rearrangement joins TRBV7-9 to TRBJ1-1, with D tentatively TRBD1 (5 bases). Germline V lookup: CDR1 SEHNR, CDR2 FQNEAQ (reference sequence). V was cut by 5 bases and J by 5 bases, with 12 bases left in between. The CDR3 is 13 amino acids. The CDR3 is CASSPGGGTEAFF. The DNA for the CDR3 is TGTGCCAGCAGCCCTGGGGGGGGAACTGAAGCTTTCTTT.

The chain recombines TRBV19 with TRBJ2-3, with 10 nucleotides matching TRBD2. V trimming: 7 bases; J trimming: 3 bases; junction bases outside the gene matches: 4. The CDR3 totals 14 residues. Germline lookup yields CDR1 LNHDA and CDR2 SQIVND (reference sequence). DNA for the CDR3: TGTGCCAGTAACATAGCGGGGGGAACAGATACGCAGTATTTT. Protein product: CASNIAGGTDTQYF.